The source of this T cell receptor beta chain is a study of monozygotic twins with inflammatory bowel disease. The CDR3 length is 15 residues. The V gene's germline CDR1 is SGHKS and CDR2 YYEKEE (reference sequence). Turning to this clonotype: As yet, its antigen is unknown.

Researchers used template switching to add UMIs featuring a 6-nucleotide sample barcode. TCRdb re-called the 5' RACE reads; one entry per CDR3 protein, DNA not given. This listing includes some 300,000 distinct CDR3 sequences. Study outcomes and limitations: Patient repertoire variability may have increased through differing immunosuppressive treatments. IBD patients had lower TCRbeta diversity (inverse Simpson) than healthy co-twins. Distinction of different T cell subtypes was not possible.

The sequence came from a human donor with ulcerative colitis or Crohn's disease, or a healthy co-twin of an affected twin (not recorded which). Specimen: blood. This sequence joins TRBV5-5 and TRBJ1-2; TCRdb proposes TRBD1, but this gene call is untestable without DNA. This chain's CDR3 is CASSYNQQGNHGYTF.